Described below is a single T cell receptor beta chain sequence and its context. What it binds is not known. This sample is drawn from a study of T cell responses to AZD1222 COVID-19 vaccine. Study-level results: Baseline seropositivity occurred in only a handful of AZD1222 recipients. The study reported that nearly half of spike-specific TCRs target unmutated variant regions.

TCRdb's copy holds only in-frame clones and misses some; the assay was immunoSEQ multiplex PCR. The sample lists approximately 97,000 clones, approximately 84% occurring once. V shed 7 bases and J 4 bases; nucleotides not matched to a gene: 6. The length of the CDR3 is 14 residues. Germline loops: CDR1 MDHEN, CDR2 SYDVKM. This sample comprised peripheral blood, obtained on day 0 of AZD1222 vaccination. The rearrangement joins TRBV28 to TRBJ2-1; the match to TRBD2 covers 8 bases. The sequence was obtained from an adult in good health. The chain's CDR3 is CASITGGGYNEQFF. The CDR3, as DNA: TGTGCCAGCATTACTGGCGGGGGGTACAATGAGCAGTTCTTC.